What follows is one T cell receptor (beta chain) and its context. What it recognizes is unknown. Trimming left V 2 bases short and J 7 bases short, with 15 bases between. Germline-derived CDR1 and CDR2 are DFQATT and SNEGSKA (reference sequence). CDR3 length: 14 amino acids. This entry comes from a study of blood T cells in healthy people across ages. Primed by a sample-barcoded 5' primer and a J-beta primer mix, a second PCR proceeded for roughly 6 to 12 cycles. Every sample gave at least 2.5 million paired-end reads containing CDR3. TCRdb called the 5' RACE reads again in MiXCR, with one record for every CDR3 protein. The sample yields over 600,000 distinct CDR3 sequences, about 43% seen once. Findings and limits, study-wide: Possibly confounding the expanded clonotype changes was the fact that donor CMV status was unknown. The recorded TCR beta diversity per million T cells decreased in a roughly linear manner with age. There were more naive CD4+ cells and higher diversity in long-lived donors than in aged donors.

The rearrangement uses TRBV20-1 and TRBJ2-1, with no clear D. The material sequenced was blood. This receptor was taken from an elderly man in good health. The CDR3, as DNA: TGCAGTGCTAGACCCCGGTTAAGGGCAAATGAGCAGTTCTTC. It is translated as CSARPRLRANEQFF.